This TCR beta chain derives from a study of T-cell reconstitution after alpha-beta-depleted transplantation in children. The germline V and J ends were trimmed by 2 bases and 5 bases, with 12 bases remaining between them. CDR1 MNHEY and CDR2 SVGEGT come from the germline V gene. This CDR3 has 14 amino acids. Findings and caveats of the study: About two months after transplant, alpha-beta T cells reportedly came from several hundred expanded graft clones.

This clonotype was picked up a small number of times. The antigen remains undetermined. Preparing the TCRbeta library involved the use of unique molecular identifiers. TCRdb ran MiXCR on the PCR reads and lists one entry per CDR3 protein. The table shows around 490,000 distinct CDR3 sequences, with approximately 10% occurring only once. This chain uses TRBV6-2 or TRBV6-3 with TRBJ1-1; unclear D gene. The material was PBMCs, mostly from graft donor cells, obtained 180 days after TCRalphabeta/CD19-depleted stem cell transplant. The clonotype comes from a female patient aged 2 to 10 who had a stem cell transplant for aplastic anemia, so the T cells may come from the graft donor. DNA for the CDR3: TGTGCCAGCAGTTACCACGGAGGGTGGACTGAAGCTTTCTTT. Translation: CASSYHGGWTEAFF.